Listed below are T cell receptor beta chains from one sample, sequenced in a study of T cell responses to AZD1222 COVID-19 vaccine. The protocol was immunoSEQ multiplex PCR, while the TCRdb copy is restricted to in-frame clones and leaves out a portion. This sample yields some 150,000 clones, of which approximately 89% are seen a single time; approximately 3.6% belongs to the top ten. The input for sequencing was peripheral blood, taken on day 0 of MenACWY control vaccination. These receptors all stem from an adult in good health. Both conserved end residues are part of each CDR3. Fields, in order: clone size, V gene, J gene, CDR3 protein. Size tells how often a clone was seen (once, few, many) or the class of an expanded clone, and some rows leave it out.

>NA|TRBV7-2|TRBJ1-1
CASSLVWGEAFF
>NA|TRBV7-2|TRBJ2-3
CASSFYWGDTQYF
>NA|TRBV19|TRBJ1-5
CASRRLRTGHNQPQHF
>NA|TRBV11-3|TRBJ2-7
CASSPRDTLWEQYF
>few|TRBV30|TRBJ1-2
CAWSRTTGGYGYTF
>NA|TRBV7-2|TRBJ2-7
CASSLVGQGRDEQYF
>NA|TRBV11-3|TRBJ2-3
CASSLGAYTDTQYF
>NA|TRBV5-1|TRBJ2-3
CASSLASSGGFADTQYF
>NA|TRBV19|TRBJ1-2
CASSIGGGTYGYTF
>NA|TRBV14|TRBJ2-2
CASSQVRGTGELFF
>NA|TRBV4-1|TRBJ1-2
CASSQDSGNGYGYTF
>NA|TRBV7-2|TRBJ1-2
CASSQGTANYGYTF
>NA|TRBV7-2|TRBJ2-5
CASSLGTAPETQYF
>NA|TRBV10-3|TRBJ1-1
CAISAEDRNTEAFF
>NA|TRBV3-1/TRBV3-2|TRBJ1-2
CASSQDGEGLNYGYTF
>NA|TRBV21-1|TRBJ2-7
CASRHRDTGRDEQYF
>NA|TRBV28|TRBJ2-1
CASSLDYNEQFF
>NA|TRBV10-3|TRBJ2-6
CAIRSRDRVTGANVLTF
>NA|TRBV7-2|TRBJ1-1
CASSYTRDGTEAFF
>NA|TRBV28|TRBJ2-2
CASRKAGANTGELFF
>NA|TRBV7-6|TRBJ2-2
CASRSPGKATGELFF
>NA|TRBV6-5|TRBJ2-3
CATKLAGVSDTQYF
>NA|TRBV2|TRBJ1-1
CASSGTGFPEAFF
>NA|TRBV15|TRBJ1-2
CATSSDRGDGYTF
>NA|TRBV19|TRBJ1-5
CASSRGSNRNQPQHF
>NA|TRBV24-1|TRBJ2-1
CATSDSGTSGGFEQFF
>NA|TRBV7-8|TRBJ2-4
CASNDGLDIQYF
>NA|TRBV12-3/TRBV12-4|TRBJ1-1
CASSLGQNTEAFF
>NA|TRBV7-2|TRBJ2-1
CASSLLAGQYNEQFF
>NA|TRBV5-1|TRBJ1-1
CASSFTADTEAFF
>NA|TRBV7-3|TRBJ1-2
CASSLKRGQGLRGYTF
>NA|TRBV4-2|TRBJ2-5
CASSQPTGLETQYF
>NA|TRBV6-5|TRBJ1-5
CASIEGTSNQPQHF
>NA|TRBV7-2|TRBJ1-1
CASSLDMKREAFF
>NA|TRBV29-1|TRBJ2-1
CSGVGGQDNEQFF
>NA|TRBV7-2|TRBJ2-3
CASSFRRGPAAQYF
>NA|TRBV6-2/TRBV6-3|TRBJ1-1
CASSYPWGANTEAFF
>NA|TRBV9|TRBJ1-5
CASSEAGQGYQPQHF
>NA|TRBV19|TRBJ1-4
CASSRTAATNEKLFF
>NA|TRBV5-4|TRBJ2-2
CASSLDVSTGELFF